This T cell receptor beta chain was captured in a study of CXCR3-negative and CXCR3-positive naive CD8 T cells. Germline CDR1 LGHNA, CDR2 YSLEER. The CDR3 contains 16 residues. Turning to this clonotype: Its target is not known.

Study-wide findings and caveats: A higher hydrophobicity marked the TRB CDR3s of CXCR3-positive naive cells versus CXCR3-negative naive cells. Similarly elevated diversity marked both naive subsets, with memory CD8+ cells showing far lower diversity.

TRB cDNA libraries were made by UMI-labeled 5' RACE. TCRdb reprocessed the 5' RACE reads, with one entry per CDR3 protein and no DNA. This sample's table has approximately 98,000 distinct CDR3 sequences. Every CD8+ T cell subset underwent triplicate sorting at some 300,000 cells apiece. The sample consisted of naive CXCR3+ CD8+ T cells from blood. The subset here: CD45RO-CCR7+CD27+CD95- naive CD8+ T cells expressing CXCR3 (TNR3+). The TCR was taken from a human donor in good health. Some clones in this sample may be carry-over from other donors' samples. V usage is TRBV4-3 and J usage is TRBJ1-1. The CDR3 is CASSQGWRGGNAEAFF.